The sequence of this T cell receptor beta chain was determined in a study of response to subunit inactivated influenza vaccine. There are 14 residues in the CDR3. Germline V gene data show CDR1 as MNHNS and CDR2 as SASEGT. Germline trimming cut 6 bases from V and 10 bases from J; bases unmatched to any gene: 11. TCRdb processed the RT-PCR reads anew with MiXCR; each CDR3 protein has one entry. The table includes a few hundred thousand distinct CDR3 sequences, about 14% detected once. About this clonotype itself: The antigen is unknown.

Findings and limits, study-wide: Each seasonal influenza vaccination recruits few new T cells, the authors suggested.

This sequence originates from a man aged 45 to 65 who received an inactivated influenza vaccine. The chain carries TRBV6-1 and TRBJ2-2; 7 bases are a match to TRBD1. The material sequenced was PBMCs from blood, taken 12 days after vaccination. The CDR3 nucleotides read TGTGCCAGCAGCCATCGACAGGGACCCACGGAGCTGTTTTTT. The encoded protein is CASSHRQGPTELFF.